These 7 T cell receptor beta chains came from one sample sequenced in a study of T cell responses to AZD1222 COVID-19 vaccine (dated by TCRdb to about 2021). Preparation of the library involved the immunoSEQ multiplex PCR assay. TCRdb's version of the immuneACCESS table is confined to in-frame rearrangements and falls short of the full clone set. An unresolved V gene accounts for under half of the shortfall where checked; the remainder is of unknown origin. The sample includes around 95,000 clones, with around nine tenths observed a single time. The top ten constitute 1.5% to 2% of the sample. Taken with the paper, the label for time point translates to: baseline before first vaccination. Material: peripheral blood, obtained on day 0 of AZD1222 vaccination. Receptors were obtained from an adult in good health.

This chain uses TRBV7-3 with TRBJ2-4, with 7 bases that match TRBD1. CDR1 and CDR2 (germline): SGHTA, FQGTGA. Losses at the gene ends were 5 bases for V and 2 bases for J; bases not matched to a gene: 3. CDR3 size: 14 residues. The CDR3 nucleotides are TGTGCCAGCAGCCAAGGGGGCTCCAAAAACATTCAGTACTTC. This gives the protein CASSQGGSKNIQYF.

The chain couples TRBV29-1 to TRBJ2-7; D is perhaps TRBD1 (5 bases). Germline CDR1 and CDR2: SQVTM and ANQGSEA. CDR3 length: 14 amino acids. Trimming left V 6 bases short and J 3 bases short, with 18 bases between. The CDR3 loop is CSVVILGALYEQYF. The CDR3 DNA follows: TGCAGCGTCGTTATTCTAGGGGCCCTCTACGAGCAGTACTTC.

This clone was seen a few times. The chain couples TRBV13 to TRBJ1-2, with D perhaps TRBD1 (5 bases). Per the germline V gene, CDR1 is PRHDT and CDR2 is FYEKMQ (reference sequence). The CDR3 has 16 amino acids. V was trimmed by 5 bases and J by 0 bases, leaving 16 bases between them. The CDR3 DNA sequence: TGTGCCAGCAGCCCCCCCCCAGGGCGGCCTAACTATGGCTACACCTTC. Its protein product is CASSPPPGRPNYGYTF.

This sequence joins TRBV10-3 and TRBJ1-5; possibly TRBD1 for D (6 bases). V dropped 0 bases and J dropped 8 bases, with 11 bases sitting between them. This CDR3 comprises 14 residues. Germline values: CDR1 ENHRY, CDR2 SYGVKD. As DNA, the CDR3 is TGTGCCATCAGTGAGTCTATAGGGGGTGAGCCCCAGCATTTT. Translation: CAISESIGGEPQHF.

V is TRBV11-2 and J is TRBJ1-3; no definite D call. The CDR3 loop spans 13 amino acids. Germline V gives CDR1 SGHAT, CDR2 FQNNGV. V was shortened by 0 bases and J by 1 base, with 1 base between the two germline ends. This CDR3 reads CASSLESGNTIYF. Here the CDR3 DNA reads TGTGCCAGCAGCTTAGAATCTGGAAACACCATATATTTT.

The chain employs TRBV7-9 and TRBJ2-1; no clear D. V shed 3 bases and J shed 5 bases, with 14 bases lying between them. The CDR3 totals 15 residues. Germline CDR1 reads SEHNR; CDR2 reads FQNEAQ (reference sequence). CDR3 bases: TGTGCCAGCAGCTTCTTCGACTGGGGTCACAATGAGCAGTTCTTC. It specifies CASSFFDWGHNEQFF.

In this sample, this clone turned up a few times. One end of the junction varies from germline; a read error may be responsible. The rearrangement joins TRBV27 to TRBJ2-3; D unresolved. The CDR3 consists of 13 residues. Germline V CDR1 and CDR2: MNHEY, SMNVEV (reference sequence). CDR3 nucleotide sequence: TGTGCCAGCAGTTTAAGCCCCTTAGGACCTTGGCGTTTT. Translated: CASSLSPLGPWRF.